Following are 28 T cell receptor beta chains from one sample sequenced in a study of PD-L1 blockade in urothelial cancer. Sequencing used immunoSEQ multiplex PCR; TCRdb keeps in-frame clones, though not all of them. The sample has 90,000 to 100,000 clones, almost 90% seen once; the top ten hold about 1.6%. The time point: pretreatment peripheral blood. Sample: PBMCs, taken around atezolizumab (anti-PD-L1) treatment. The receptors were sampled from a man aged 55 to 70 with urothelial cancer.

V usage is TRBV11-1 and J usage is TRBJ2-1; 12 bases match TRBD2. Per germline, CDR1 SGHAT and CDR2 FQDESV (reference sequence). The CDR3 is made up of 19 amino acids. V dropped 5 bases and J dropped 0; count of bases not matched to a gene: 11. CDR3 protein: CASSRTSGNSRGSYNEQFF. In DNA form, the CDR3 reads TGTGCCAGCAGCAGGACTAGCGGGAATTCTAGGGGCTCCTACAATGAGCAGTTCTTC. Drawing the rest from reference TRBV11-1 and TRBJ2-1, the complete variable domain is EAEVAQSPRYKITEKSQAVAFWCDPISGHATLYWYRQILGQGPELLVQFQDESVVDDSQLPKDRFSAERLKGVDSTLKIQPAELGDSAMYLCASSRTSGNSRGSYNEQFFGPGTRLTVL.

The CDR3 loop reads CASSYGLAGGPSTDTQYF. The CDR3 DNA follows: TGTGCCAGCAGCTACGGACTAGCGGGGGGGCCTAGCACAGATACGCAGTATTTT. The gene calls are TRBV27 and TRBJ2-3; 15 nucleotides line up with TRBD2. Germline trimming cut 6 bases from V and 0 bases from J; bases unmatched to any gene: 7. CDR3 length: 18 amino acids. The V gene's germline CDR1 is MNHEY and CDR2 SMNVEV (reference sequence).

V gene TRBV29-1 combines with J gene TRBJ2-7; D remains ambiguous. The germline CDR1 and CDR2 sequences are SQVTM and ANQGSEA. V lost 4 bases to trimming and J lost 3 bases, with 13 bases between them. The CDR3 is made up of 13 amino acids. CDR3 protein: CSVVAGASYEQYF. Here the CDR3 DNA reads TGCAGCGTTGTAGCTGGAGCCAGCTACGAGCAGTACTTC.

This clone was detected a few times. This chain joins TRBV19 and TRBJ2-7; maybe TRBD1 (5 bases). This CDR3 is 14 amino acids long. Germline-derived CDR1 and CDR2 are LNHDA and SQIVND (reference sequence). Deletions cut 5 bases from V and 0 bases from J, with 11 bases between. The CDR3 coding sequence is TGTGCCAGTAGTTTTCGGACATACTCCTACGAGCAGTACTTC. This gives the protein CASSFRTYSYEQYF. The whole variable domain, filled in from reference TRBV19 and TRBJ2-7, reads DGGITQSPKYLFRKEGQNVTLSCEQNLNHDAMYWYRQDPGQGLRLIYYSQIVNDFQKGDIAEGYSVSREKKESFPLTVTSAQKNPTAFYLCASSFRTYSYEQYFGPGTRLTVT.

The gene calls are TRBV5-6 and TRBJ2-5; 8 bases fit TRBD1. The CDR3 contains 17 residues. CDR1 and CDR2 from the germline V gene are SGHDT and YYEEEE. The ends lost 4 bases at V and 3 bases at J; junction bases unmatched: 14. DNA for the CDR3: TGTGCCAGCAGCCGGACAGGGTATCGCGGGGTGGAAGAGACCCAGTACTTC. Its translation: CASSRTGYRGVEETQYF.

The chain uses TRBV27 and TRBJ1-4, with TRBD1 matching over 10 bases. The CDR3 consists of 18 residues. Trimming took 5 bases from V and 1 from J; bases not matched to a gene: 10. CDR1 and CDR2 (germline): MNHEY, SMNVEV (reference sequence). In DNA form, the CDR3 reads TGTGCCAGCAGTCTCCGGGACAGGGGCACTCTAACTAATGAAAAACTGTTTTTT. Translated: CASSLRDRGTLTNEKLFF.

This chain uses TRBV11-2 with TRBJ1-1, with TRBD1 identical over 7 bases. V was pared by 1 base and J by 2 bases, with 10 bases of the junction left unmatched. Germline values: CDR1 SGHAT, CDR2 FQNNGV. This CDR3 has 17 amino acids. The CDR3 DNA sequence: TGTGCCAGCAGCTTAGCTTTGGGACAGACAAGAAACACTGAAGCTTTCTTT. Translating gives CASSLALGQTRNTEAFF.

J is TRBJ2-3 and V is TRBV29-1; 7 bases agree with TRBD2. Germline V gives CDR1 SQVTM, CDR2 ANQGSEA. The CDR3 is made up of 14 amino acids. Germline trimming cut 2 bases from V and 3 bases from J; bases unmatched to any gene: 5. The chain's CDR3 is CSVESSSGTDTQYF. The CDR3 DNA reads as TGCAGCGTTGAATCGTCTAGCGGTACAGATACGCAGTATTTT.

CDR3 bases: TGTGCCAGCAGCCAAGATAACACAGGGACTAATGAAAAACTGTTTTTT. Its translation is CASSQDNTGTNEKLFF. The V and J genes are TRBV4-2 and TRBJ1-4, with D possibly matching TRBD1 (6 bases). Trimming pared 0 bases from V and 2 bases from J, leaving 10 bases between. Per germline, CDR1 LGHNA and CDR2 YNFKEQ. CDR3 length equals 16 residues.

The chain joins TRBV4-2 to TRBJ2-1; D not resolved. Germline CDR1 reads LGHNA; CDR2 reads YNFKEQ. Trimming removed 0 bases from V and 9 bases from J, with 9 bases in between. The CDR3 sequence is 13 residues long. DNA of the CDR3: TGTGCCAGCAGCCAAGACCAGCAGCGTGAGCAGTTCTTC. This translates into CASSQDQQREQFF.

The chain carries TRBV10-3 and TRBJ2-7; 8 nucleotides match TRBD1. The germline V gene has CDR1 ENHRY and CDR2 SYGVKD. Unmatched junction bases numbered 6, after V lost 4 bases and J lost 4 bases. The CDR3 spans 14 residues. CDR3 nucleotides: TGTGCCATCAGTGCACAGGGGGTCACTTACGAGCAGTACTTC. Encoded protein: CAISAQGVTYEQYF.

This chain connects TRBV20-1 to TRBJ2-2; D is possibly TRBD2 (5 bases). CDR1 and CDR2 from the germline V gene are DFQATT and SNEGSKA (reference sequence). CDR3 length: 11 residues. V was pared by 6 bases and J by 6 bases, with 8 bases between. In DNA form, the CDR3 reads TGCAGTGCAAGGGAGTCCGGGGAGCTGTTTTTT. Protein product: CSARESGELFF.

The CDR3 sequence is CASSISGAAYEQYF. The CDR3 coding sequence is TGTGCCAGTAGTATCAGCGGGGCCGCCTACGAGCAGTACTTC. The chain combines TRBV19 with TRBJ2-7, with 7 bases identical to TRBD2. Unmatched junction bases numbered 4, after V lost 3 bases and J lost 2 bases. From germline, CDR1 is LNHDA and CDR2 SQIVND (reference sequence). The CDR3 extends over 14 amino acids.

The genes are TRBV29-1 and TRBJ2-1, with 8 bases matching TRBD2. CDR3 length: 17 residues. The V gene end was trimmed by 6 bases and the J gene end by 4 bases; junction bases not matched to a gene: 17. Germline CDR1 SQVTM, CDR2 ANQGSEA. CDR3 nucleotides: TGCAGCGTCAGAGTTTCCGGTCGGAGCGGGGGTTACAATGAGCAGTTCTTC. Encoded protein: CSVRVSGRSGGYNEQFF.

This chain joins TRBV6-1 and TRBJ1-4, with D hard to call. V dropped 2 bases and J dropped 4 bases, with 14 bases sitting between them. The CDR3 covers 16 residues. Germline-derived CDR1 and CDR2 are MNHNS and SASEGT. The CDR3 sequence is CASSEQVASFNEKLFF. The CDR3 region has the DNA TGTGCCAGCAGTGAACAGGTGGCCTCCTTTAATGAAAAACTGTTTTTT.

V is TRBV7-3 and J is TRBJ2-3; D gene unclear. The germline V gene encodes CDR1 SGHTA and CDR2 FQGTGA. The V gene lost 5 bases and the J gene lost 2 bases, with 8 bases spanning the gap. CDR3 length equals 13 residues. The CDR3 sequence is CASSLGFTDTQYF. DNA of the CDR3: TGTGCCAGCAGCCTAGGATTCACAGATACGCAGTATTTT.

The gene calls are TRBV5-1 and TRBJ1-4, with D possibly matching TRBD1 (6 bases). V was pared by 0 bases and J by 3 bases, with 12 bases between. Germline V gene sequence: CDR1 SGHRS, CDR2 YFSETQ. The CDR3 sequence is 16 residues long. In nucleotides, the CDR3 is TGCGCCAGCAGCTTGGCCGAAGGGGGTGCTAATGAAAAACTGTTTTTT. This sequence encodes CASSLAEGGANEKLFF.

CDR3 sequence: CASSSRLPRSTGELFF. The DNA for the CDR3 is TGTGCCAGCAGCTCCCGACTTCCGAGGAGCACCGGGGAGCTGTTTTTT. The rearrangement joins TRBV7-8 to TRBJ2-2; D is undetermined. This CDR3 comprises 16 residues. Germline lookup yields CDR1 SGHVS and CDR2 FQNEAQ. Trimming stripped 4 bases from V and 4 bases from J, with 16 bases between.

This chain connects TRBV10-3 to TRBJ2-5, with 7 bases matching TRBD1. Germline V gene lookup returns CDR1 ENHRY and CDR2 SYGVKD. The CDR3 loop spans 14 amino acids. V gave up 6 bases and J gave up 4 bases; unmatched junction bases: 8. The CDR3 DNA follows: TGTGCCATCAGACCAGACAGGGCGGGAGAGACCCAGTACTTC. It specifies CAIRPDRAGETQYF.

The chain recombines TRBV7-7 with TRBJ2-1; 8 bases line up with TRBD2. Trimming cost V 5 bases and J 0 bases; bases outside gene matches: 6. The CDR3 sequence is 16 residues long. Germline loops: CDR1 SSHAT, CDR2 FNYEAQ (reference sequence). In DNA, the CDR3 is TGTGCCAGCAGCCCGCATCGGGGGGGCTCCTACAATGAGCAGTTCTTC. This encodes CASSPHRGGSYNEQFF.

This chain connects TRBV6-5 to TRBJ1-1, with TRBD1 identical over 7 bases. Germline V lookup: CDR1 MNHEY, CDR2 SVGAGI. J gave up 7 bases and V 2 bases, and 7 bases lay outside the gene matches. CDR3 length: 14 residues. Written as DNA, the CDR3 is TGTGCCAGCAGTTACGGGAAGGGGGCGGGTGAAGCTTTCTTT. Translation gives CASSYGKGAGEAFF.

This clone was recorded once. The chain employs TRBV4-2 and TRBJ1-1; D not resolved. The CDR3 spans 13 residues. V lost 6 bases to trimming and J lost 3 bases, with 11 bases between them. Germline V lookup: CDR1 LGHNA, CDR2 YNFKEQ. CDR3 sequence: CASSFSRDTEAFF. Here the CDR3 DNA reads TGTGCCAGCAGTTTCTCGAGGGACACTGAAGCTTTCTTT.

The chain joins TRBV7-9 to TRBJ2-7, with 9 bases identical to TRBD2. CDR1 and CDR2 (germline): SEHNR, FQNEAQ (reference sequence). The ends lost 6 bases at V and 7 bases at J; junction bases unmatched: 13. The CDR3 is 15 residues long. The CDR3 loop is CASRPLAGGPREQYF. The CDR3 bases are TGTGCCAGCAGACCTCTTGCGGGGGGGCCTCGTGAGCAGTACTTC.

This clone was observed a single time. The chain employs TRBV6-6 and TRBJ2-2; 10 nucleotides line up with TRBD1. The CDR3 sequence is 15 residues long. V lost 5 bases to trimming and J lost 8 bases; unmatched junction nucleotides: 8. From germline, CDR1 is MNHNY and CDR2 SVGAGI (reference sequence). CDR3: CASSPRQGARGELFF. CDR3 DNA: TGTGCCAGCAGTCCTCGACAGGGGGCGCGGGGGGAGCTGTTTTTT.

The genes are TRBV7-2 and TRBJ1-1; no clear D gene. The germline CDR1 and CDR2 sequences are SGHTA and FQGNSA. This CDR3 has 16 amino acids. The V end lost 5 bases, the J end lost 5 bases, and 21 bases lay between the germline ends. The CDR3: CASSLMSGRAGTEAFF. CDR3 nucleotides: TGTGCCAGCAGCCTAATGTCGGGGAGGGCGGGGACTGAAGCTTTCTTT. Supplemented by reference TRBV7-2 and TRBJ1-1, the full variable domain reads GAGVSQSPSNKVTEKGKDVELRCDPISGHTALYWYRQSLGQGLEFLIYFQGNSAPDKSGLPSDRFSAERTGGSVSTLTIQRTQQEDSAVYLCASSLMSGRAGTEAFFGQGTRLTVV.

This chain links TRBV4-1 with TRBJ1-1; 7 bases match TRBD1. The V gene end was trimmed by 1 base and the J gene end by 0 bases; junction bases not matched to a gene: 5. Germline-derived CDR1 and CDR2 are MGHRA and YSYEKL. CDR3 length: 16 residues. CDR3 coding DNA: TGCGCCAGCAGCCAAGGGAGGGGGCGAATGAACACTGAAGCTTTCTTT. Protein product: CASSQGRGRMNTEAFF.

The rearrangement uses TRBV5-6 and TRBJ2-5, with D perhaps matching TRBD1 (6 bases). The CDR3 consists of 14 residues. In germline, CDR1 is SGHDT, CDR2 YYEEEE. Deletions cut 3 bases from V and 5 bases from J, with 14 bases between. The chain's CDR3 is CASSSQGLSETQYF. CDR3 bases: TGTGCCAGCAGCTCACAGGGCCTCTCGGAGACCCAGTACTTC.

The chain carries TRBV9 and TRBJ2-3; 7 bases are shared with TRBD2. V shed 2 bases, J shed 3 bases, and the junction held 6 bases outside the gene matches. The CDR3 is 15 residues long. CDR1 and CDR2 (germline): SGDLS, YYNGEE. CDR3 sequence (DNA): TGTGCCAGCAGCGTCGGCGGGGGTAATACAGATACGCAGTATTTT. Translation gives CASSVGGGNTDTQYF.